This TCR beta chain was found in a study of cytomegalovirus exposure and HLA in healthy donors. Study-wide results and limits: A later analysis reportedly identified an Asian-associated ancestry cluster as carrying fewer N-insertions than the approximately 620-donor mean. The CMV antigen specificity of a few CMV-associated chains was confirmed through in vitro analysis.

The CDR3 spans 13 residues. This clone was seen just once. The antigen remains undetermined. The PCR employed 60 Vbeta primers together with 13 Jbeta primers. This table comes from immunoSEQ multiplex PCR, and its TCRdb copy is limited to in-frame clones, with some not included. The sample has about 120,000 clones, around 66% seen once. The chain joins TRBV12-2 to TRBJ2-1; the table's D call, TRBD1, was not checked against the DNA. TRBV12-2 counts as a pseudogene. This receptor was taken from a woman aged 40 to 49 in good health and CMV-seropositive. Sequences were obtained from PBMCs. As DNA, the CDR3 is TGTGCAAGTCGCCGAAGGGGGAACAATGAGCAGTTCTTC. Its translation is CASRRRGNNEQFF.